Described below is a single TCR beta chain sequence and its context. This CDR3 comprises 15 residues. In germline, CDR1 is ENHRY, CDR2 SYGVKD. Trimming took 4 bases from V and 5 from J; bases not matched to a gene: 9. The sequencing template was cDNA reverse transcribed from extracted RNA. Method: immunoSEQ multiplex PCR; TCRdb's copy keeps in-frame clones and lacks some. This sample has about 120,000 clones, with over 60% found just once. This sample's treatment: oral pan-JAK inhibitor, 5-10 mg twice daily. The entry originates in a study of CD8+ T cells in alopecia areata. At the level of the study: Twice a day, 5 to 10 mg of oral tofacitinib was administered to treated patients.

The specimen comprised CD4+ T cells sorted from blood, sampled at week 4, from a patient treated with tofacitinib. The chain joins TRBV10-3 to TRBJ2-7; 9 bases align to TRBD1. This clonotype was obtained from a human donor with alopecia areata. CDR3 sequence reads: CAISGTGGVVNEQYF. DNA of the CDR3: TGTGCCATCAGTGGAACAGGGGGCGTCGTGAACGAGCAGTACTTC.